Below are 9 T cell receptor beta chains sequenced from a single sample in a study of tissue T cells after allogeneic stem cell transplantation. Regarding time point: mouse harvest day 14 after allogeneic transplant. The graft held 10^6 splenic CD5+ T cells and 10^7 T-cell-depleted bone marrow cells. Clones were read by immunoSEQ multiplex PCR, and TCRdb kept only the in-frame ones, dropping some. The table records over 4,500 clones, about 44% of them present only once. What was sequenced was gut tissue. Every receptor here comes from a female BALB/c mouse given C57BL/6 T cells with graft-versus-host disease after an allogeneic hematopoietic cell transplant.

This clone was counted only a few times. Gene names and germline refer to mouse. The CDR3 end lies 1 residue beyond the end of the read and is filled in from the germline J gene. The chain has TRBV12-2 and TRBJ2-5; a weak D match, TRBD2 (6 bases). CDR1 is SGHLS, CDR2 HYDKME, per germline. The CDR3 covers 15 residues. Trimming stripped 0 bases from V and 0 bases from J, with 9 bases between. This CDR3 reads CASSLWGFNQDTQYF. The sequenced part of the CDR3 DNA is TGTGCCAGCTCTCTCTGGGGGTTTAACCAAGACACCCAGTAC.

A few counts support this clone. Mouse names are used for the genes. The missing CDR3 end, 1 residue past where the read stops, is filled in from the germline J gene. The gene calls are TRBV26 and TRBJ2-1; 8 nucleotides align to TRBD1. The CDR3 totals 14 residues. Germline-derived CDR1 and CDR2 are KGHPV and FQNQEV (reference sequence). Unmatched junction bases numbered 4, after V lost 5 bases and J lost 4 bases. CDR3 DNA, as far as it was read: TGTGCCAGCAGTATTCGGACAGGGTATGCTGAGCAGTTC. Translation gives CASSIRTGYAEQF. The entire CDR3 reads CASSIRTGYAEQFF.

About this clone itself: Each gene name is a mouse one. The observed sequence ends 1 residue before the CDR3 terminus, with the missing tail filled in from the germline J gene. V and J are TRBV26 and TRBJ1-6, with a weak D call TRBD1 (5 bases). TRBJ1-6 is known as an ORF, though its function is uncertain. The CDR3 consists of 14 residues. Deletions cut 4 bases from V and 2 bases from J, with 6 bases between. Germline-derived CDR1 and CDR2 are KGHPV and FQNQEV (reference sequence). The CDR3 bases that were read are TGTGCCAGCAGTCCAGGGCCCTATAATTCGCCCCTCTAC. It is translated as CASSPGPYNSPLY. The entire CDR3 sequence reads CASSPGPYNSPLYF.

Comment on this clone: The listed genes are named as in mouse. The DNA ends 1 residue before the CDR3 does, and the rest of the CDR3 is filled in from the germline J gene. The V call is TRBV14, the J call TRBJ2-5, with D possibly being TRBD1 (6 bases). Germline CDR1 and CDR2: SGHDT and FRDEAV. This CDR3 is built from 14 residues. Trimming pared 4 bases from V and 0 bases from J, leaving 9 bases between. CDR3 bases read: TGTGCCAGCAGTCAACAGGGTAACCAAGACACCCAGTAC. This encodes CASSQQGNQDTQY. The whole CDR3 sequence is CASSQQGNQDTQYF. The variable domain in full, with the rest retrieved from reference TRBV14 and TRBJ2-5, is EAGVTQSPRYAVLQEGQAVSFWCDPISGHDTLYWYQQPRDQGPQLLVYFRDEAVIDNSQLPSDRFSAVRPKGTNSTLKIQSAKQGDTATYLCASSQQGNQDTQYFGPGTRLLVL.

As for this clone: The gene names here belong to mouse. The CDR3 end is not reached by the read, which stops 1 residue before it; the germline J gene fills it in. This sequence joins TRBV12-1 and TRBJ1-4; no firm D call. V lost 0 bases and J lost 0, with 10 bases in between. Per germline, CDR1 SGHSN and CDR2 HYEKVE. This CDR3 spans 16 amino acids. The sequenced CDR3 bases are TGTGCCAGCTCTCTCGAAAGATCTATTTCCAACGAAAGATTATTT. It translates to CASSLERSISNERLF. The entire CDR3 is CASSLERSISNERLFF.

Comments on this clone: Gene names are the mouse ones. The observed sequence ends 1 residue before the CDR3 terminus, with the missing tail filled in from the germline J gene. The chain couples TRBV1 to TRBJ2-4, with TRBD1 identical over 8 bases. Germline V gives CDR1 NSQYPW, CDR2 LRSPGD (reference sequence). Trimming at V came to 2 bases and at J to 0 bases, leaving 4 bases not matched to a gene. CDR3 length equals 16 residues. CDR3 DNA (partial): TGCACCTGCAGTGCAAGGGACAGGACTAGTCAAAACACCTTGTAC. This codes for CTCSARDRTSQNTLY. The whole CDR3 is CTCSARDRTSQNTLYF.

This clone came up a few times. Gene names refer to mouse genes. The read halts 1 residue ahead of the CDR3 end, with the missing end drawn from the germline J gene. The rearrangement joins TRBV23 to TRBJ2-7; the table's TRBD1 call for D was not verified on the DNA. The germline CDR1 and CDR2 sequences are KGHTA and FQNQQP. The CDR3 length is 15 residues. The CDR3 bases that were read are TGCTCCAGCAGTCAACTCGGACAGGGGACTTTTGAACAGTAC. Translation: CSSSQLGQGTFEQY. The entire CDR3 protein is CSSSQLGQGTFEQYF.

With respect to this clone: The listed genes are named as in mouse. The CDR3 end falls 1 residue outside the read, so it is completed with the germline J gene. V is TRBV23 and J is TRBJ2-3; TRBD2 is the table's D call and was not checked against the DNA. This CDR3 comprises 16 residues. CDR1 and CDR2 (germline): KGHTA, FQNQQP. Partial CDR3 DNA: TGCTCCAGCAGTCAATCCACTGGGGGGATTGCAGAAACGCTGTAT. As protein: CSSSQSTGGIAETLY. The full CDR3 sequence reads CSSSQSTGGIAETLYF.

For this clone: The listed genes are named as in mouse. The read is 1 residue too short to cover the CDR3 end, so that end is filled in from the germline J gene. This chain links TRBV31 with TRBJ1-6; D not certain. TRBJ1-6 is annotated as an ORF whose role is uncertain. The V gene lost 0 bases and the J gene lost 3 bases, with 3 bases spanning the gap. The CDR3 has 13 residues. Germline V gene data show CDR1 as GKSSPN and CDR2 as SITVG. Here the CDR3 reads CAWSLSYNSPLYF. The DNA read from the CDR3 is TGTGCCTGGAGTCTCAGCTATAATTCGCCCCTCTAC.